Shown below are 30 T cell receptor beta chains from a single sample sequenced in a study of shared clonotypes between healthy human individuals. Assay: immunoSEQ multiplex PCR; the TCRdb copy retains only in-frame clones and omits some. The sample contains around 2.5 million clones, roughly 93% of which appear only once. Material: naive CD4+ T cells from PBMCs. The subset was: CD45RA+ positively selected. The receptor set was obtained from a man aged 18 to 30 in good health. Some clones in this sample may be carry-over from other donors' samples.

This chain links TRBV29-1 with TRBJ2-4, with D maybe TRBD1 (5 bases). Germline V gene lookup returns CDR1 SQVTM and CDR2 ANQGSEA. CDR3 length: 17 residues. The V end lost 0 bases, the J end lost 7 bases, and 22 bases lay between the germline ends. DNA for the CDR3: TGCAGCGTTGAAGATCATACAGGCACCACCAAAGCGAACATTCAGTACTTC. Encoded protein: CSVEDHTGTTKANIQYF.

The CDR3 DNA reads TGCAGTGCCACCGCGGAGCGGGAGCAGTACTTC. Protein product: CSATAEREQYF. V is TRBV20-1 and J is TRBJ2-7; D may be TRBD2 (5 bases). Per germline, CDR1 DFQATT and CDR2 SNEGSKA (reference sequence). The length of the CDR3 is 11 residues. Trimming removed 6 bases from V and 7 bases from J, with 13 bases in between.

A word on this clone: The junction departs from the called germline gene at one end, perhaps through a read error. This chain joins TRBV7-2 and TRBJ2-1; D not certain. The germline gives CDR1 SGHTA, CDR2 FQGNSA. The CDR3 loop spans 14 amino acids. In DNA form, the CDR3 reads TGTGCCAGCAACTTACAGACGGGCAGAAATGAGCAGTTCTTC. It specifies CASNLQTGRNEQFF. The whole variable domain, remainder taken from reference TRBV7-2 and TRBJ2-1, is GAGVSQSPSNKVTEKGKDVELRCDPISGHTALYWYRQSLGQGLEFLIYFQGNSAPDKSGLPSDRFSAERTGGSVSTLTIQRTQQEDSAVYLCASNLQTGRNEQFFGPGTRLTVL.

This chain joins TRBV7-6 and TRBJ1-1, with D perhaps TRBD1 (5 bases). From germline, CDR1 is SGHVS and CDR2 FNYEAQ. This CDR3 comprises 17 residues. The ends were cut back, 2 bases at V and 0 bases at J, with 16 bases in the middle. CDR3 amino acids: CASSLMQGGAMNTEAFF. In DNA, the CDR3 is TGTGCCAGCAGCTTAATGCAGGGTGGGGCCATGAACACTGAAGCTTTCTTT.

J is TRBJ2-3 and V is TRBV7-2; 12 bases map to TRBD2. In germline, CDR1 is SGHTA, CDR2 FQGNSA. The junction had 7 bases not matched to a gene; V was cut back by 1 base and J by 5 bases. CDR3 length: 17 amino acids. CDR3 coding DNA: TGTGCCAGCAGCTTAGTAAAACTAGCGGGAGGTGTAGATACGCAGTATTTT. Protein product: CASSLVKLAGGVDTQYF.

The chain links TRBV5-8 to TRBJ2-7; TRBD1 aligns across 8 bases. CDR1 is SGHTS, CDR2 YDEGEE, per germline. The V gene end was trimmed by 2 bases and the J gene end by 2 bases; junction bases not matched to a gene: 6. This CDR3 region has 15 residues. In nucleotides, the CDR3 is TGTGCCAGCAGCTTTTTCCACAGGGGGACCTACGAGCAGTACTTC. Its translation: CASSFFHRGTYEQYF.

The V call is TRBV2, the J call TRBJ1-3, with 11 bases fitting TRBD1. The length of the CDR3 is 16 residues. Losses at the gene ends were 2 bases for V and 3 bases for J; bases not matched to a gene: 3. The V gene's germline CDR1 is SNHLY and CDR2 FYNNEI. In DNA form, the CDR3 reads TGTGCCAGCAGTGAACAAGGGACAGGGGGTGGAAACACCATATATTTT. This codes for CASSEQGTGGGNTIYF.

The chain employs TRBV7-2 and TRBJ2-1; 11 bases match TRBD1. The germline CDR1 and CDR2 sequences are SGHTA and FQGNSA. This CDR3 comprises 17 residues. J lost 4 bases, V lost 0 bases, and 5 bases had no gene match. The CDR3 region has the DNA TGTGCCAGCAGCTTAGCTTCCGGGACAGGGGGGTACAATGAGCAGTTCTTC. Translating gives CASSLASGTGGYNEQFF. The full variable domain, in which reference TRBV7-2 and TRBJ2-1 provide the parts outside the CDR3, is GAGVSQSPSNKVTEKGKDVELRCDPISGHTALYWYRQSLGQGLEFLIYFQGNSAPDKSGLPSDRFSAERTGGSVSTLTIQRTQQEDSAVYLCASSLASGTGGYNEQFFGPGTRLTVL.

Concerning this clone itself: The sample has other DNA sequences that encode this CDR3 too. The J gene is TRBJ2-7, the V gene TRBV5-1; D possibly corresponds to TRBD1 (6 bases). Looked up from germline, CDR1 is SGHRS and CDR2 is YFSETQ. The CDR3 loop spans 13 amino acids. With 2 bases removed from V and 3 bases from J, the gap between germline ends came to 9 bases. The CDR3 DNA reads as TGCGCCAGCAGCTTCACAGGGAACTACGAGCAGTACTTC. This sequence encodes CASSFTGNYEQYF.

The V call is TRBV6-7, the J call TRBJ2-1; 10 bases map to TRBD2. TRBV6-7 is an ORF, and what it does is uncertain. The CDR3 extends over 16 amino acids. The trim removed 5 bases at V and 2 bases at J, leaving 6 bases unmatched. The CDR3 nucleotides are TGTGCCAGCAGTGGTAGAAGCGGGAGGGCCTACAATGAGCAGTTCTTC. It yields the protein CASSGRSGRAYNEQFF.

The chain combines TRBV28 with TRBJ2-5, with D possibly TRBD1 on 6 matching bases. The assigned J gene may be wrong: the sequence end matches TRBJ2-7 better. Germline V CDR1 and CDR2: MDHEN, SYDVKM. The CDR3 has 14 amino acids. Here the CDR3 DNA reads TGTGCCAGCAGTTCACGGGACATTTCCTACGAGCAGTACTTC. Translating it yields CASSSRDISYEQYF.

V gene TRBV28 combines with J gene TRBJ2-3, with TRBD2 matching 11 bases. After removal of 3 bases from V and 3 bases from J, the junction contained 5 bases not matched to a gene. The germline gives CDR1 MDHEN, CDR2 SYDVKM. This CDR3 spans 16 amino acids. This chain's CDR3 is CASSLRGTSGTDTQYF. CDR3 nucleotides: TGTGCCAGCAGTTTGAGGGGGACTAGCGGAACAGATACGCAGTATTTT.

The J gene is TRBJ2-7, the V gene TRBV13; D might be TRBD1 (6 bases). Germline lookup yields CDR1 PRHDT and CDR2 FYEKMQ (reference sequence). The V end lost 0 bases, the J end lost 2 bases, and 14 bases lay between the germline ends. CDR3 size: 16 residues. Here the CDR3 DNA reads TGTGCCAGCAGCTTAGGCCCCTACCGGGACACCTACGAGCAGTACTTC. Translation gives CASSLGPYRDTYEQYF. Looking up the rest from reference TRBV13 and TRBJ2-7 gives the full variable domain: AAGVIQSPRHLIKEKRETATLKCYPIPRHDTVYWYQQGPGQDPQFLISFYEKMQSDKGSIPDRFSAQQFSDYHSELNMSSLELGDSALYFCASSLGPYRDTYEQYFGPGTRLTVT.

J is TRBJ2-1 and V is TRBV5-1; 7 bases are shared with TRBD1. Germline V CDR1 and CDR2: SGHRS, YFSETQ. The CDR3 is 12 amino acids. With V trimmed by 4 bases and J by 13 bases, 8 bases remained unmatched. This CDR3 is CASSLDTGVQFF. CDR3 sequence (DNA): TGCGCCAGCAGCCTGGATACAGGGGTACAGTTCTTC. Together with reference TRBV5-1 and TRBJ2-1, the CDR3 gives the full variable domain: KAGVTQTPRYLIKTRGQQVTLSCSPISGHRSVSWYQQTPGQGLQFLFEYFSETQRNKGNFPGRFSGRQFSNSRSEMNVSTLELGDSALYLCASSLDTGVQFFGPGTRLTVL.

Comments on this clone: The same CDR3 is also encoded by other DNA sequences in this sample. V gene TRBV7-6 combines with J gene TRBJ2-6; D perhaps matches TRBD1 (5 bases). Germline-derived CDR1 and CDR2 are SGHVS and FNYEAQ. This CDR3 region has 15 residues. V lost 5 bases, J lost 2 bases, and 10 bases lay in between. The CDR3 DNA sequence: TGTGCCAGCAGCACAGGCGTCCCTGGGGCCAACGTCCTGACTTTC. Protein: CASSTGVPGANVLTF.

The rearrangement links TRBV10-2 to TRBJ2-2; 7 bases align to TRBD2. Germline-derived CDR1 and CDR2 are WSHSY and SAAADI. This CDR3 is 17 amino acids long. The junction had 12 bases not matched to a gene; V was cut back by 2 bases and J by 6 bases. DNA for the CDR3: TGCGCCAGCAGTGAGCCGTGGGGGGGACCGTGGCCCGGGGAGCTGTTTTTT. This encodes CASSEPWGGPWPGELFF.

The chain has TRBV11-2 and TRBJ2-4, with D tentatively TRBD1 (6 bases). CDR1 and CDR2 (germline): SGHAT, FQNNGV. There are 15 residues in the CDR3. The V gene lost 4 bases and the J gene lost 5 bases, with 15 bases spanning the gap. The CDR3 spells CASSSPRGGENIQYF. CDR3 DNA sequence: TGTGCCAGCAGCTCCCCACGTGGGGGCGAAAACATTCAGTACTTC.

V is TRBV23-1 and J is TRBJ1-5, with 7 bases aligning to TRBD1. TRBV23-1 is assigned to the ORF class and has an uncertain function. The CDR3 is made up of 20 amino acids. V trimming: 2 bases; J trimming: 0 bases; junction bases outside the gene matches: 16. The CDR3 sequence is CASSQRHDRVGPFSNQPQHF. CDR3 nucleotides: TGCGCCAGCAGTCAACGGCATGACAGGGTCGGGCCTTTTAGCAATCAGCCCCAGCATTTT.

The chain is built from TRBV6-5 and TRBJ2-1; D gene uncertain. V gave up 7 bases and J gave up 9 bases, with 16 bases separating them. Germline V lookup: CDR1 MNHEY, CDR2 SVGAGI. The CDR3 loop spans 13 amino acids. The CDR3 nucleotides read TGTGCCAGCACGAGTACGCCCTTGGGTGAGCAGTTCTTC. This codes for CASTSTPLGEQFF.

This clone was counted a single time. This chain joins TRBV5-3 and TRBJ2-5; 8 bases fit TRBD2. TRBV5-3 is an ORF; its function is uncertain. Losses at the gene ends were 6 bases for V and 3 bases for J; bases not matched to a gene: 10. The CDR3 sequence is 15 residues long. CDR3 DNA sequence: TGTGCCAGAACCAAACCCGGGGGGGGAGAAGAGACCCAGTACTTC. It translates to CARTKPGGGEETQYF.

The chain uses TRBV28 and TRBJ2-7, with unresolved D. V was cut by 6 bases and J by 4 bases, with 13 bases left in between. Germline V lookup: CDR1 MDHEN, CDR2 SYDVKM. This CDR3 is 13 amino acids long. CDR3 bases: TGTGCCAGCAGAGCGAATCTTAAATACGAGCAGTACTTC. The encoded protein is CASRANLKYEQYF.

The V gene is TRBV19, the J gene TRBJ1-5, with D possibly matching TRBD1 (6 bases). CDR1 LNHDA and CDR2 SQIVND come from the germline V gene (reference sequence). Trimming removed 9 bases at V and 5 bases at J, with 17 bases between. The CDR3 has 14 residues. Written as DNA, the CDR3 is TGTGCCAGCCGGGGGCCGGGGACGGATCAGCCCCAGCATTTT. Translated, it gives CASRGPGTDQPQHF. The variable domain in full, completed from reference TRBV19 and TRBJ1-5, reads DGGITQSPKYLFRKEGQNVTLSCEQNLNHDAMYWYRQDPGQGLRLIYYSQIVNDFQKGDIAEGYSVSREKKESFPLTVTSAQKNPTAFYLCASRGPGTDQPQHFGDGTRLSIL.

The chain has TRBV5-1 and TRBJ1-5; possible D gene TRBD1, 5 bases. Germline loops: CDR1 SGHRS, CDR2 YFSETQ. Trimming removed 4 bases at V and 2 bases at J, with 13 bases between. CDR3 length: 15 residues. The CDR3 DNA sequence: TGCGCCAGCAGCCCGGGGGACGGTGGCAATCAGCCCCAGCATTTT. Encoded protein: CASSPGDGGNQPQHF.

The rearrangement uses TRBV11-2 and TRBJ2-7, with no clear D. V was cut by 5 bases and J by 3 bases, with 5 bases left in between. CDR1 is SGHAT, CDR2 FQNNGV, per germline. The CDR3 runs to 11 residues. CDR3 sequence: CASSRNYEQYF. CDR3 DNA: TGTGCCAGCAGCCGCAACTACGAGCAGTACTTC.

This chain connects TRBV6-5 to TRBJ2-2; 8 bases line up with TRBD1. CDR1 and CDR2 (germline): MNHEY, SVGAGI. The CDR3 covers 12 residues. V gave up 7 bases and J gave up 6 bases; unmatched junction bases: 1. In DNA form, the CDR3 reads TGTGCCAGCACACAGGGGGCCGGGGAGCTGTTTTTT. Residues: CASTQGAGELFF.

V is TRBV29-1 and J is TRBJ2-1, with 9 bases fitting TRBD2. Per germline, CDR1 SQVTM and CDR2 ANQGSEA. This CDR3 has 14 amino acids. The ends lost 3 bases at V and 3 bases at J; junction bases unmatched: 3. The CDR3 DNA follows: TGCAGCGTTGAGCCTAGCGGGGTCTACAATGAGCAGTTCTTC. Its protein is CSVEPSGVYNEQFF.

This chain links TRBV7-5 with TRBJ2-2. TRBV7-5 is flagged as a pseudogene. The CDR3 sequence is 13 residues long. The CDR3, as DNA: TGTGTCAGAAGCTTGTCAAGGGACGGGGAGCTGTTTTTT. It encodes CVRSLSRDGELFF.

The chain uses TRBV28 and TRBJ2-7, with a weak D call TRBD1 (5 bases). This CDR3 is built from 12 residues. Germline CDR1 is MDHEN and CDR2 is SYDVKM. Trimming took off 8 bases at V and 0 bases at J, with 8 bases between the two ends. This chain's CDR3 is CASQGSSYEQYF. The CDR3 nucleotides read TGTGCCAGCCAGGGTAGCTCCTACGAGCAGTACTTC.

This clone came up once. The chain is built from TRBV5-4 and TRBJ2-5, with 7 bases identical to TRBD1. V was pared by 6 bases and J by 2 bases, with 7 bases of the junction left unmatched. Germline V lookup: CDR1 SGHNT, CDR2 YYREEE (reference sequence). There are 14 residues in the CDR3. This chain's CDR3 is CASTLQGQQETQYF. The CDR3 DNA reads as TGTGCCAGCACCCTACAGGGGCAACAAGAGACCCAGTACTTC.

This clone has a single count. The chain uses TRBV5-1 and TRBJ2-2; D possibly corresponds to TRBD1 (5 bases). The germline V gene encodes CDR1 SGHRS and CDR2 YFSETQ. The CDR3 sequence is 14 residues long. The V end lost 4 bases, the J end lost 2 bases, and 9 bases lay between the germline ends. CDR3 in DNA: TGCGCCAGCAGCACAGACAGCAACACCGGGGAGCTGTTTTTT. Translated, it gives CASSTDSNTGELFF.